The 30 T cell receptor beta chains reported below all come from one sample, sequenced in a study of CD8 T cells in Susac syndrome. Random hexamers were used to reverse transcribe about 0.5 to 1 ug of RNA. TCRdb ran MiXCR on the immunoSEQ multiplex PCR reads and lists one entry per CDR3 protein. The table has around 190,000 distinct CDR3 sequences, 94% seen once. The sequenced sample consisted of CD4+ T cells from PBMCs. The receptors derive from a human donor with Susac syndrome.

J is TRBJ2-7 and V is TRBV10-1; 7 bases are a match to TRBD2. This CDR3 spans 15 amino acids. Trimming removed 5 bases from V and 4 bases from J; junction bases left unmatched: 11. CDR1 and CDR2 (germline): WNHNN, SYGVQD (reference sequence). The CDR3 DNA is TGCGCCAGCAGTCCAAGACCCGAGGGAGGGTACGAGCAGTACTTC. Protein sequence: CASSPRPEGGYEQYF.

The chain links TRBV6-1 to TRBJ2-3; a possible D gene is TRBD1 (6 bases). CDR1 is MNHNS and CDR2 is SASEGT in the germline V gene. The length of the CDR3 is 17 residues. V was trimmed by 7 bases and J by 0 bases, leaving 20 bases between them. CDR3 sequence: CASTWGPTEISTDTQYF. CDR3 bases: TGTGCCAGCACCTGGGGGCCGACAGAGATTAGCACAGATACGCAGTATTTT.

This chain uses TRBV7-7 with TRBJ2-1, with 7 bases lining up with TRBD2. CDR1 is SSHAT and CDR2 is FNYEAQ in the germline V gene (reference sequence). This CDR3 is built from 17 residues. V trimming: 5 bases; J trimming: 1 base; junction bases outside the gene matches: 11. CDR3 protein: CASSPVAAGFSYNEQFF. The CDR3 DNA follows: TGTGCCAGCAGCCCCGTGGCAGCGGGGTTTTCCTACAATGAGCAGTTCTTC. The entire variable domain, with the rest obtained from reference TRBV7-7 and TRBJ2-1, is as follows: GAGVSQSPRYKVTKRGQDVTLRCDPISSHATLYWYQQALGQGPEFLTYFNYEAQPDKSGLPSDRFSAERPEGSISTLTIQRTEQRDSAMYRCASSPVAAGFSYNEQFFGPGTRLTVL.

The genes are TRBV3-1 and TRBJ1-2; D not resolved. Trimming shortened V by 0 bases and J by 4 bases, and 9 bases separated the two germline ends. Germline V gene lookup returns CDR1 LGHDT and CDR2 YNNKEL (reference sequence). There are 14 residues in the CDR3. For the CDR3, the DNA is TGTGCCAGCAGCCAAGAAGGAATGGCCTATGGCTACACCTTC. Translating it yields CASSQEGMAYGYTF.

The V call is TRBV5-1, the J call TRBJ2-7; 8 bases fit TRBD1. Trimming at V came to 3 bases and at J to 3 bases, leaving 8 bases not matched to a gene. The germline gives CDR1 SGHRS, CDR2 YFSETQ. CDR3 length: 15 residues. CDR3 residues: CASSYSWTGLYEQYF. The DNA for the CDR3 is TGCGCCAGCAGCTATTCTTGGACAGGGCTCTACGAGCAGTACTTC.

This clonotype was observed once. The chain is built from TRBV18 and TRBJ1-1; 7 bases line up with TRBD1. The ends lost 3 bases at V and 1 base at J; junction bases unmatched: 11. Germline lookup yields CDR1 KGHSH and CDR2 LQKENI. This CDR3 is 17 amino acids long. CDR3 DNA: TGTGCCAGCTCACCGGGACAGAGAAACAAATCGAACACTGAAGCTTTCTTT. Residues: CASSPGQRNKSNTEAFF.

The CDR3 protein is CSARTGVSSYEQYF. In DNA form, the CDR3 reads TGCAGTGCGAGGACAGGGGTAAGCTCCTACGAGCAGTACTTC. This chain joins TRBV20-1 and TRBJ2-7, with 9 bases identical to TRBD1. CDR3 length: 14 amino acids. The V gene end was trimmed by 6 bases and the J gene end by 0 bases; junction bases not matched to a gene: 6. Germline-derived CDR1 and CDR2 are DFQATT and SNEGSKA (reference sequence).

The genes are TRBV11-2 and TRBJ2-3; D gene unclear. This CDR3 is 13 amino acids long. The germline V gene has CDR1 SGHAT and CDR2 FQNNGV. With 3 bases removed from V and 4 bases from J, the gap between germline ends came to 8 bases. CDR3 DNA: TGTGCCAGCAGCTTTCGAGTAGCAGATACGCAGTATTTT. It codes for CASSFRVADTQYF.

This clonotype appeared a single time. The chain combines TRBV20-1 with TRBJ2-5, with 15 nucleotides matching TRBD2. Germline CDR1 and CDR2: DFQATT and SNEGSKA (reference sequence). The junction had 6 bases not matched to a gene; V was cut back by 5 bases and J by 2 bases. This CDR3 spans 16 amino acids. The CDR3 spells CSAFGTSGGSQETQYF. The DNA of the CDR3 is TGCAGTGCTTTCGGGACTAGCGGGGGGTCACAAGAGACCCAGTACTTC.

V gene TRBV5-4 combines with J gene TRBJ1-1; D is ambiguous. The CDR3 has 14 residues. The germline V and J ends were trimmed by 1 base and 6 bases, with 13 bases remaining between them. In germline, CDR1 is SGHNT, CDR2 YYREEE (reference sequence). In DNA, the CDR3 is TGTGCCAGCAGCTTGCCCCTGGGGTCCCCTGAAGCTTTCTTT. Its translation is CASSLPLGSPEAFF.

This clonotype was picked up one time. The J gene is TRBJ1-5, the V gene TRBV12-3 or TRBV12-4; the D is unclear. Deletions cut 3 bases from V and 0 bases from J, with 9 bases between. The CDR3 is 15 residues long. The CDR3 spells CASSFGSPSNQPQHF. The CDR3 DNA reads TGTGCCAGCAGTTTTGGCAGCCCTAGCAATCAGCCCCAGCATTTT.

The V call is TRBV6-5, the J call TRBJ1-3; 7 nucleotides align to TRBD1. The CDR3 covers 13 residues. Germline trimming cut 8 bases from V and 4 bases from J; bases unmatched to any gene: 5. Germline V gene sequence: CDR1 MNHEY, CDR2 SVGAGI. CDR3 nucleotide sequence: TGTGCCAGCCGAAGGGGACAGGGAAACACCATATATTTT. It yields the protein CASRRGQGNTIYF.

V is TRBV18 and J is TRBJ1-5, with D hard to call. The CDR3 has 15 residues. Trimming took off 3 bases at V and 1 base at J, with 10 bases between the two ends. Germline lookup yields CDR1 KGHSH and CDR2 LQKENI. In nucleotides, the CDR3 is TGTGCCAGCTCACCCACAAAGGTGAGCAATCAGCCCCAGCATTTT. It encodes CASSPTKVSNQPQHF.

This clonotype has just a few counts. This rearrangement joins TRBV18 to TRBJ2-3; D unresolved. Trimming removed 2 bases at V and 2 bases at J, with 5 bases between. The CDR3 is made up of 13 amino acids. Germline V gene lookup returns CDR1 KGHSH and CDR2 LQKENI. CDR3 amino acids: CASSPGPTDTQYF. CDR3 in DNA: TGTGCCAGCTCACCAGGACCCACAGATACGCAGTATTTT.

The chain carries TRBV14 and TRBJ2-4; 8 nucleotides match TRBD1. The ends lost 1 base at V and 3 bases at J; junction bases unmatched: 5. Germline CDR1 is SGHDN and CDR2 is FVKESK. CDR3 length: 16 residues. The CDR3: CASSQAGTGFKNIQYF. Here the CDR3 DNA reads TGTGCCAGCAGCCAAGCCGGGACAGGCTTCAAAAACATTCAGTACTTC. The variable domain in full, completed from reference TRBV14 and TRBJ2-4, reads EAGVTQFPSHSVIEKGQTVTLRCDPISGHDNLYWYRRVMGKEIKFLLHFVKESKQDESGMPNNRFLAERTGGTYSTLKVQPAELEDSGVYFCASSQAGTGFKNIQYFGAGTRLSVL.

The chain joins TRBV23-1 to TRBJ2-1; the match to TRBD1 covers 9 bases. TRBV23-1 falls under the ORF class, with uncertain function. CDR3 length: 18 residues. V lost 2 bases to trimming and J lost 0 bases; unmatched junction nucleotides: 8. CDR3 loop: CASSQAPWTGDSYNEQFF. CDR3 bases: TGCGCCAGCAGTCAAGCCCCCTGGACAGGGGACTCCTACAATGAGCAGTTCTTC.

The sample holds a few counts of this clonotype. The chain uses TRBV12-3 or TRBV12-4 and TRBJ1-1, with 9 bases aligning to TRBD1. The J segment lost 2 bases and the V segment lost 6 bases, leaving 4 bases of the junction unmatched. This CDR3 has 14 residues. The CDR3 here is CASSRDRANTEAFF. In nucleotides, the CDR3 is TGTGCCAGCAGCAGGGACAGGGCTAACACTGAAGCTTTCTTT.

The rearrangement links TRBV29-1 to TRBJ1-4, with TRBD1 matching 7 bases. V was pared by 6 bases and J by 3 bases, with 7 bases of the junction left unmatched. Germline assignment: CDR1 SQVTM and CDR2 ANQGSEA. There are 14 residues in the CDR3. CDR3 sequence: CSVGHRGSNEKLFF. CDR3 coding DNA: TGCAGCGTGGGCCACAGGGGTTCTAATGAAAAACTGTTTTTT.

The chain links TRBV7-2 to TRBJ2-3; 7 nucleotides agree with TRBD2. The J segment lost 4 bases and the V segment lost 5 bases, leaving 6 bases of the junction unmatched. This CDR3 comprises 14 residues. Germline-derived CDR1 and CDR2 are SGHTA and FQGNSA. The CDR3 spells CASSHSSGSDTQYF. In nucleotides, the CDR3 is TGTGCCAGCAGCCATTCTAGCGGCTCAGATACGCAGTATTTT.

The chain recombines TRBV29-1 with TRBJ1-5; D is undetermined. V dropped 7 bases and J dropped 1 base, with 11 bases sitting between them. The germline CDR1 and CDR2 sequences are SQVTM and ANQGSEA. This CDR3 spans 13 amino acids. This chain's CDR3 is CSAVDGSNQPQHF. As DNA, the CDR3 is TGCAGCGCCGTGGACGGCAGCAATCAGCCCCAGCATTTT.

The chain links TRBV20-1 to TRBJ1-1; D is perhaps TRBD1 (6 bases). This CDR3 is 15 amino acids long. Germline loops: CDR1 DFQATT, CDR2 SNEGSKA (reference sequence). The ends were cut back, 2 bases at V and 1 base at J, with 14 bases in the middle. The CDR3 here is CSARQTGTWNTEAFF. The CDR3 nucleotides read TGCAGTGCTAGACAAACCGGGACATGGAACACTGAAGCTTTCTTT.

This chain's CDR3 is CASSPNGDYGYTF. For the CDR3, the DNA is TGTGCCAGCTCGCCAAACGGGGACTATGGCTACACCTTC. The chain recombines TRBV18 with TRBJ1-2; D is ambiguous. Deletions cut 6 bases from V and 3 bases from J, with 11 bases between. Looked up from germline, CDR1 is KGHSH and CDR2 is LQKENI. The CDR3 loop spans 13 amino acids.

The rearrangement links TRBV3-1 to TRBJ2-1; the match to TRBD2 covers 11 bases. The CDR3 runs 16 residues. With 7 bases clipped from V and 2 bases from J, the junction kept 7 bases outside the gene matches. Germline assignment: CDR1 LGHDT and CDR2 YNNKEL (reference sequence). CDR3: CASTPSGGYTYNEQFF. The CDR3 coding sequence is TGTGCCAGCACCCCTAGCGGGGGGTATACCTACAATGAGCAGTTCTTC.

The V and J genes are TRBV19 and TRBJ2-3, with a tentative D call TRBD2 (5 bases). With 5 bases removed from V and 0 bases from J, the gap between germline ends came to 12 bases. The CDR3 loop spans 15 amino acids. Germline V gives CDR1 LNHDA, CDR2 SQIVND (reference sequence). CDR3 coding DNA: TGTGCCAGTAGTGACTATACCCTTAGCACAGATACGCAGTATTTT. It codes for CASSDYTLSTDTQYF.

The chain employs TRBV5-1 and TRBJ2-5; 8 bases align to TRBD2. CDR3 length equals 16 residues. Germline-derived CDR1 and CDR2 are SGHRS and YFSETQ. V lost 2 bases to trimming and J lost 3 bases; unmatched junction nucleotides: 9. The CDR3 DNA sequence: TGCGCCAGCAGCTTAAATAGCGGGGCGCTGAAAGAGACCCAGTACTTC. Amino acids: CASSLNSGALKETQYF. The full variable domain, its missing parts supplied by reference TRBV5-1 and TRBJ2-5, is KAGVTQTPRYLIKTRGQQVTLSCSPISGHRSVSWYQQTPGQGLQFLFEYFSETQRNKGNFPGRFSGRQFSNSRSEMNVSTLELGDSALYLCASSLNSGALKETQYFGPGTRLLVL.

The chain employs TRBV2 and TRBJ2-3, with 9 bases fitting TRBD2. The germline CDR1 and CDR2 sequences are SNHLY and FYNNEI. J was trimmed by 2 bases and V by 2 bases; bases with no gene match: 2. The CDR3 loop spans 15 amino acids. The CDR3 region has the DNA TGTGCCAGCAGTGAACTAGCGGGGACCACAGATACGCAGTATTTT. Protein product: CASSELAGTTDTQYF.

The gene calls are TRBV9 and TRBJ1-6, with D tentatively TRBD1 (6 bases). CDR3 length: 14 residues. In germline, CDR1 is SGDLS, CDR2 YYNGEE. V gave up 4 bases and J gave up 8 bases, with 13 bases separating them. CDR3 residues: CASSFGQTDSPLHF. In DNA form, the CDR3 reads TGTGCCAGCAGCTTTGGACAGACCGATTCACCCCTCCACTTT.

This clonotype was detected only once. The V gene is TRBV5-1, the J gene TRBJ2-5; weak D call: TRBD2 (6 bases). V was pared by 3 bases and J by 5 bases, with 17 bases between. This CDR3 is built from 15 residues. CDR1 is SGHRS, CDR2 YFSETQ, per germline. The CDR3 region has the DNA TGCGCCAGCAGCTACCCCAGCGGGCGCGAGGAGACCCAGTACTTC. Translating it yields CASSYPSGREETQYF.

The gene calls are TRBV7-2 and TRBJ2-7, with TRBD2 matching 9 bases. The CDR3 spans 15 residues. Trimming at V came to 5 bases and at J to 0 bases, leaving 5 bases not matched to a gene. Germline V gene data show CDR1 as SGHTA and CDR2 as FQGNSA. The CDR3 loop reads CASSPRLAASYEQYF. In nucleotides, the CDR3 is TGTGCCAGCAGCCCAAGACTAGCGGCCTCCTACGAGCAGTACTTC.

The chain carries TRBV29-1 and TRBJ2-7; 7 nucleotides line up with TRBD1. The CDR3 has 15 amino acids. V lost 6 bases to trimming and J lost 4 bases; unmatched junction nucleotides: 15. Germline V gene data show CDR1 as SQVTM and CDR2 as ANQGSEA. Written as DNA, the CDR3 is TGCAGCGTGGGGGATTTGACAGGGAGCTTGTACGAGCAGTACTTC. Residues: CSVGDLTGSLYEQYF.